This TCR beta chain originates from a study of T cell repertoires in cytomegalovirus infection. For the study at large: Public TCR beta signature analysis indicated the presence of both CMV infection and matching HLA type.

TCRdb reanalysed the reads using MiXCR and keeps one entry per CDR3 protein. This table has about 740,000 distinct CDR3 sequences, roughly a third appearing once. This CDR3 has 13 residues. Germline lookup yields CDR1 LNHDA and CDR2 SQIVND (reference sequence). Trimming removed 5 bases from V and 5 bases from J, with 13 bases in between. The study's findings and limits: In two of eight donors, the top clonotype was HLA-C-restricted CMV-specific.

Note on this clonotype: Its target is unknown. Without the conserved terminal phenylalanine or tryptophan, this CDR3 likely stems from a read error.

V gene TRBV19 combines with J gene TRBJ2-7; TRBD1 is a possible D gene (6 bases). The TCR comes from a human donor in good health (CMV status not recorded). Some clones in this sample may be carry-over from other donors' samples. The specimen was PBMCs. In DNA, the CDR3 is TGTGCCAGTAGTCAGTTTCAGGGGAACGAGCAGTACTTA. Its protein product is CASSQFQGNEQYL.